These 26 T cell receptor beta chains came from one sample sequenced in a study of T-cell reconstitution after alpha-beta-depleted transplantation in children. The TCRbeta library incorporated unique molecular identifiers. TCRdb fed the PCR reads into MiXCR, producing one record per CDR3 protein. The data contain 200,000 to 250,000 distinct CDR3 sequences, under 13% of them singletons. The sequencing here drew on PBMCs, taken before TCRalphabeta/CD19-depleted stem cell transplant. Receptor source: a child under two years old with acute myeloid leukemia, due to receive a stem cell transplant.

Many counts were recorded for this clonotype. The chain recombines TRBV30 with TRBJ2-2; D may correspond to TRBD1 or TRBD2 (7 bases each). V gave up 3 bases and J gave up 4 bases, with 15 bases separating them. The V gene's germline CDR1 is GTSNPN and CDR2 SVGIG (reference sequence). The CDR3 is 15 residues long. The CDR3 nucleotides are TGTGCCTGGAGGGGGAGGGGGCAATCCACCGGGGAGCTGTTTTTT. Protein sequence: CAWRGRGQSTGELFF.

This clonotype has more than one count but fewer than ten. V and J are TRBV5-1 and TRBJ1-3; D is unclear. V was shortened by 0 bases and J by 0 bases, with 7 bases between the two germline ends. Germline CDR1 and CDR2: SGHRS and YFSETQ. CDR3 length equals 15 residues. The CDR3 nucleotides read TGCGCCAGCAGCTTGGACGGGAACTCTGGAAACACCATATATTTT. Protein sequence: CASSLDGNSGNTIYF.

The table lists this clonotype with a few counts. The J gene is TRBJ1-3, the V gene TRBV6-1; the D is unclear. Trimming took off 6 bases at V and 0 bases at J, with 12 bases between the two ends. This CDR3 has 15 amino acids. Germline V gene data show CDR1 as MNHNS and CDR2 as SASEGT. The CDR3: CASRRRYSSGNTIYF. The CDR3 nucleotides are TGTGCCAGCAGGCGAAGGTACAGCTCTGGAAACACCATATATTTT.

This clonotype has just a few counts. V usage is TRBV7-9 and J usage is TRBJ2-7; a weak D match, TRBD1 (5 bases). The CDR3 is 13 residues long. Germline-derived CDR1 and CDR2 are SEHNR and FQNEAQ (reference sequence). V shed 4 bases and J shed 2 bases, with 9 bases lying between them. The CDR3 loop reads CASSSQVTYEQYF. As DNA, the CDR3 is TGTGCCAGCAGCTCACAGGTTACCTACGAGCAGTACTTC.

The table lists this clonotype with many counts. The V gene is TRBV11-2, the J gene TRBJ2-3; possibly TRBD2 for D (5 bases). Trimming shortened V by 1 base and J by 0 bases, and 14 bases separated the two germline ends. The CDR3 is made up of 17 amino acids. Germline CDR1 and CDR2: SGHAT and FQNNGV. The CDR3 spells CASSLGGSSYSTDTQYF. The CDR3 bases are TGTGCCAGCAGCTTAGGCGGGTCCTCCTATAGCACAGATACGCAGTATTTT. Full variable domain (outside the CDR3, taken from reference TRBV11-2 and TRBJ2-3): EAGVAQSPRYKIIEKRQSVAFWCNPISGHATLYWYQQILGQGPKLLIQFQNNGVVDDSQLPKDRFSAERLKGVDSTLKIQPAKLEDSAVYLCASSLGGSSYSTDTQYFGPGTRLTVL.

This clonotype came up a few times. V is TRBV3-1 and J is TRBJ1-2; 11 bases map to TRBD1. Losses at the gene ends were 7 bases for V and 2 bases for J; bases not matched to a gene: 6. Germline V gene sequence: CDR1 LGHDT, CDR2 YNNKEL (reference sequence). This CDR3 is 15 amino acids long. CDR3 coding DNA: TGTGCCAGCACTTCGGGACAGGGGGGAAACTATGGCTACACCTTC. This translates into CASTSGQGGNYGYTF.

The sample holds many counts of this clonotype. The chain is built from TRBV9 and TRBJ2-5, with 9 bases fitting TRBD2. V lost 7 bases, J lost 2 bases, and 15 bases stayed unmatched. The germline CDR1 and CDR2 sequences are SGDLS and YYNGEE. The CDR3 length is 17 residues. CDR3 DNA: TGTGCCAGCTCTCCGGGACTAGCACCGAACGGGCAAGAGACCCAGTACTTC. It encodes CASSPGLAPNGQETQYF. The variable domain in full, with the rest retrieved from reference TRBV9 and TRBJ2-5, is DSGVTQTPKHLITATGQRVTLRCSPRSGDLSVYWYQQSLDQGLQFLIQYYNGEERAKGNILERFSAQQFPDLHSELNLSSLELGDSALYFCASSPGLAPNGQETQYFGPGTRLLVL.

The sample holds a few counts of this clonotype. V is TRBV6-5 and J is TRBJ1-5; possible D gene TRBD1, 6 bases. Per germline, CDR1 MNHEY and CDR2 SVGAGI. The CDR3 is made up of 15 amino acids. V gave up 2 bases and J gave up 5 bases, with 13 bases separating them. DNA for the CDR3: TGTGCCAGCAGTTACGCCAGGGGAGTAGATCAGCCCCAGCATTTT. Translation: CASSYARGVDQPQHF.

There are many counts of this clonotype. This sequence joins TRBV5-1 and TRBJ1-2; 7 bases fit TRBD1. Trimming removed 1 base from V and 4 bases from J; junction bases left unmatched: 22. CDR1 is SGHRS and CDR2 is YFSETQ in the germline V gene. The CDR3 spans 20 residues. The CDR3 sequence is CASSLFTQQGRRTDGYGYTF. The DNA of the CDR3 is TGCGCCAGCAGCTTGTTTACCCAACAGGGGCGCCGAACGGATGGCTATGGCTACACCTTC.

This clonotype was seen many times. This chain joins TRBV5-1 and TRBJ2-1; the D call may be TRBD1 or TRBD2 (6 bases each). The CDR3 has 15 residues. V gave up 2 bases and J gave up 4 bases, with 13 bases separating them. Germline-derived CDR1 and CDR2 are SGHRS and YFSETQ. Here the CDR3 DNA reads TGCGCCAGCAGCTTAGGAGGGGGAGATTACAATGAGCAGTTCTTC. Amino acids: CASSLGGGDYNEQFF.

This clonotype was recorded at least ten times. The chain uses TRBV7-9 and TRBJ1-2, with D hard to call. Trimming cost V 1 base and J 4 bases, with 7 bases left between them. The V gene's germline CDR1 is SEHNR and CDR2 FQNEAQ (reference sequence). The CDR3 loop spans 13 amino acids. CDR3 in DNA: TGTGCCAGCAGCTTAGTGGCAGCCTATGGCTACACCTTC. Encoded protein: CASSLVAAYGYTF.

A remark on this clonotype: A much larger clone lies one base from this, so it may be a read error. The chain recombines TRBV5-8 with TRBJ2-1, with TRBD2 as a possible D gene (5 bases). Germline V lookup: CDR1 SGHTS, CDR2 YDEGEE. The CDR3 contains 13 residues. The ends were cut back, 9 bases at V and 6 bases at J, with 16 bases in the middle. CDR3 bases: TGTGCCACCAGAGAACGGGGTTCCAATGAGCAGTTCTTC. This encodes CATRERGSNEQFF.

As regards this clonotype: This clone may be a read error of a much larger clone one base away. V gene TRBV29-1 combines with J gene TRBJ2-1; 13 nucleotides agree with TRBD2. Germline V gene sequence: CDR1 SQVTM, CDR2 ANQGSEA. The CDR3 length is 17 residues. V shed 6 bases, J shed 4 bases, and the junction held 12 bases outside the gene matches. The CDR3 sequence: CSVVVGPGLAGYNEQFF. The DNA of the CDR3 is TGCAGCGTCGTAGTCGGCCCGGGACTAGCGGGATACAATGAGCAGTTCTTC.

In its sample, this clonotype was seen many times. This chain connects TRBV2 to TRBJ1-5, with 7 bases identical to TRBD1. CDR3 length: 15 residues. With 4 bases clipped from V and 1 base from J, the junction kept 4 bases outside the gene matches. Germline CDR1 SNHLY, CDR2 FYNNEI. The CDR3 loop is CASSVMGQSNQPQHF. The CDR3 nucleotides are TGTGCCAGCAGTGTTATGGGACAGAGCAATCAGCCCCAGCATTTT.

This clonotype was seen a handful of times. The CDR3 sequence is CASSFGGRAGNEQFF. Written as DNA, the CDR3 is TGTGCCAGCAGCTTCGGCGGGAGGGCCGGTAATGAGCAGTTCTTC. V gene TRBV7-2 combines with J gene TRBJ2-1, with 9 bases matching TRBD2. Germline trimming cut 3 bases from V and 7 bases from J; bases unmatched to any gene: 7. Germline V CDR1 and CDR2: SGHTA, FQGNSA. The CDR3 totals 15 residues.

Ten or more counts support this clonotype. The rearrangement joins TRBV20-1 to TRBJ2-7, with 8 bases identical to TRBD1. The CDR3 length is 15 residues. Germline-derived CDR1 and CDR2 are DFQATT and SNEGSKA (reference sequence). V shed 0 bases and J 1 base; nucleotides not matched to a gene: 5. As DNA, the CDR3 is TGCAGTGCTAGAGATTCCGGACAGGGTTCCTACGAGCAGTACTTC. Amino acids: CSARDSGQGSYEQYF.

This clonotype was detected ten times or more. The rearrangement joins TRBV12-3 or TRBV12-4 to TRBJ2-7; TRBD2 aligns across 8 bases. J lost 7 bases, V lost 0 bases, and 20 bases had no gene match. This CDR3 comprises 19 residues. Here the CDR3 reads CASSLAMLLSGGRIGEQYF. The CDR3 coding sequence is TGTGCCAGCAGTTTAGCAATGTTATTATCGGGCGGGAGGATAGGAGAGCAGTACTTC.

This clonotype has a count of ten or more. The CDR3 coding sequence is TGTGCCAGCAGGCCTCTAGCGGATTCCTACGAGCAGTACTTC. It specifies CASRPLADSYEQYF. V is TRBV2 and J is TRBJ2-7, with 7 bases identical to TRBD2. The CDR3 is made up of 14 amino acids. J lost 1 base, V lost 6 bases, and 6 bases had no gene match. The V gene's germline CDR1 is SNHLY and CDR2 FYNNEI.

The gene calls are TRBV6-1 and TRBJ2-7, with 11 bases aligning to TRBD1. The CDR3 is 12 amino acids. The V and J ends lost 10 bases and 4 bases, in that order; junction bases with no gene match: 3. CDR1 MNHNS and CDR2 SASEGT come from the germline V gene. CDR3 sequence (DNA): TGTGCCACCGGACAGGGGGCTTACGAGCAGTACTTC. Protein sequence: CATGQGAYEQYF.

This clonotype occurred many times. This sequence joins TRBV29-1 and TRBJ1-5; tentatively, D is TRBD1 (5 bases). CDR1 and CDR2 (germline): SQVTM, ANQGSEA. The CDR3 extends over 15 amino acids. V lost 4 bases and J 6 bases, leaving 19 bases between the germline ends. The DNA for the CDR3 is TGCAGCGTTGGAGCCCAGGGAGATGTAGGTCAGCCCCAGCATTTT. Translated: CSVGAQGDVGQPQHF.

The chain's CDR3 is CASRTGERDNQPQHF. The CDR3 DNA is TGTGCCAGTAGGACAGGGGAACGGGACAATCAGCCCCAGCATTTT. The rearrangement uses TRBV19 and TRBJ1-5; 8 positions agree with TRBD1. The CDR3 has 15 amino acids. From germline, CDR1 is LNHDA and CDR2 SQIVND (reference sequence). The J segment lost 3 bases and the V segment lost 6 bases, leaving 7 bases of the junction unmatched.

There are many counts of this clonotype. This chain links TRBV7-2 with TRBJ2-7, with 11 bases lining up with TRBD2. Germline values: CDR1 SGHTA, CDR2 FQGNSA. The CDR3 runs 18 residues. The V gene end was trimmed by 3 bases and the J gene end by 3 bases; junction bases not matched to a gene: 13. CDR3 residues: CASSFSPLLAGVSYEQYF. CDR3 in DNA: TGTGCCAGCAGCTTCTCTCCACTACTAGCGGGAGTTAGCTACGAGCAGTACTTC.

This clonotype was counted ten times or more. V gene TRBV11-2 combines with J gene TRBJ2-1; TRBD2 might be the D (6 bases). Germline CDR1 reads SGHAT; CDR2 reads FQNNGV. The CDR3 has 14 amino acids. V dropped 5 bases and J dropped 8 bases, with 16 bases sitting between them. The CDR3 sequence is CASSPSASRYEQFF. The CDR3 bases are TGTGCCAGCAGCCCTAGCGCTAGCAGGTATGAGCAGTTCTTC.

This clonotype occurred many times. The chain carries TRBV20-1 and TRBJ1-5; D might be TRBD1 (5 bases). V shed 3 bases and J shed 0 bases, with 6 bases lying between them. Germline-derived CDR1 and CDR2 are DFQATT and SNEGSKA (reference sequence). CDR3 size: 13 residues. CDR3 protein: CSARGDSNQPQHF. CDR3 nucleotides: TGCAGTGCTAGGGGGGATAGCAATCAGCCCCAGCATTTT.

This clonotype has ten or more counts. The V gene is TRBV5-1, the J gene TRBJ2-7; 10 positions match TRBD2. Germline-derived CDR1 and CDR2 are SGHRS and YFSETQ. V lost 0 bases and J lost 2; bases outside the gene matches: 5. The CDR3 consists of 16 residues. The CDR3 coding sequence is TGCGCCAGCAGCTTGGCGGCAGCGGGAGGGCCCTACGAGCAGTACTTC. As protein: CASSLAAAGGPYEQYF.

This chain links TRBV7-7 with TRBJ2-7; 8 bases fit TRBD1. V shed 5 bases and J 7 bases; nucleotides not matched to a gene: 10. Germline CDR1 reads SSHAT; CDR2 reads FNYEAQ (reference sequence). The CDR3 has 14 residues. The CDR3 DNA reads as TGTGCCAGCAGCCCCACAGGGGGACTGGATGAGCAGTACTTC. Translation gives CASSPTGGLDEQYF.